This T cell receptor (beta chain) was obtained from a study of blood T cell repertoires in COVID-19. Across the study: PBMCs, B-cell-depleted T cells, or T cells provided the cDNA or gDNA that made up the material.

Original processing methods: Amplification of reference gene primers was used by the study to estimate nucleated cell counts. Libraries were prepared by immunoSEQ multiplex PCR; TCRdb keeps only in-frame clonotypes and omits some of them. V and J calls plus clone size are reproduced from that table; the DNA served to infer D and trimming. The table includes 150,000 to 190,000 clones, around four fifths detected once. In terms of age and location, participants ranged from roughly 18 to 89 years and lived in about two dozen US areas. Cohorts were based on clinical histories the participants reported. After removal of 6 bases from V and 5 bases from J, the junction contained 4 bases not matched to a gene. CDR3 size: 13 residues.

This receptor was obtained from a man in his fifties or sixties who had recovered from COVID-19. The rearrangement joins TRBV12-3 or TRBV12-4 to TRBJ1-2, with 9 positions matching TRBD1. The specimen sequenced was PBMCs or T cells enriched from blood (not recorded which). CDR3 DNA: TGTGCCAGCAGGACACAGGGGGCGTATGGCTACACCTTC. Its protein is CASRTQGAYGYTF.